A single sample gave rise to the 13 T cell receptor beta chains below, sequenced in a study of T cells after yellow fever vaccination. From the 5' RACE reads, TCRdb called clonotypes with MiXCR, one entry per CDR3 protein. The sample shows some 240,000 distinct CDR3 sequences, 3% to 3.5% of them seen only once. Source: CD4+ T cells sorted from PBMCs, taken 10 days after the yellow fever booster vaccination. The receptors originated from a man between 18 and 35 years old who received the YFV17D yellow fever vaccine.

This clonotype has a handful of counts. The genes are TRBV6-2 or TRBV6-3 and TRBJ2-6, with D possibly being TRBD2 (5 bases). V was trimmed by 10 bases and J by 4 bases, leaving 14 bases between them. Germline lookup yields CDR1 MNHEY and CDR2 SVGEGT. CDR3 length: 14 residues. The CDR3 reads CATGRVSGANVLTF. In nucleotides, the CDR3 is TGTGCCACCGGGCGGGTTTCAGGGGCCAACGTCCTGACTTTC.

This clonotype was seen ten or more times. This sequence joins TRBV29-1 and TRBJ1-4; 7 bases match TRBD1. CDR1 SQVTM and CDR2 ANQGSEA come from the germline V gene. CDR3 size: 12 residues. V lost 4 bases and J lost 8; bases outside the gene matches: 4. CDR3 sequence reads: CSVARRGEKLFF. CDR3 sequence (DNA): TGCAGCGTTGCCCGCAGGGGGGAAAAACTGTTTTTT.

The rearrangement uses TRBV3-1 and TRBJ2-7, with TRBD1 identical over 7 bases. The CDR3 loop spans 15 amino acids. After removal of 3 bases from V and 1 base from J, the junction contained 6 bases not matched to a gene. Germline V gives CDR1 LGHDT, CDR2 YNNKEL (reference sequence). CDR3 DNA sequence: TGTGCCAGCAGCCACTTAGGGGGCCAGTCCTACGAGCAGTACTTC. Translated, it gives CASSHLGGQSYEQYF.

This clonotype was found a few times. The gene calls are TRBV12-3 or TRBV12-4 and TRBJ1-3; TRBD1 is a possible D gene (6 bases). Trimming took 9 bases from V and 9 from J, leaving 21 bases between them. This CDR3 comprises 14 residues. CDR3 residues: CASSPDRGAGTIYF. CDR3 DNA: TGTGCCAGTAGCCCCGACCGGGGGGCAGGCACCATATATTTT.

This clonotype occurred many times. This chain connects TRBV6-5 to TRBJ2-7; D gene ambiguous. Germline assignment: CDR1 MNHEY and CDR2 SVGAGI. The CDR3 spans 12 residues. Trimming stripped 4 bases from V and 3 bases from J, with 7 bases between. This CDR3 reads CASSSPSYEQYF. The CDR3 DNA reads TGTGCCAGCAGTTCTCCGAGCTACGAGCAGTACTTC.

The table lists this clonotype with a few counts. J is TRBJ2-4 and V is TRBV27; D is perhaps TRBD1 or TRBD2 (5 bases each). Trimming pared 6 bases from V and 8 bases from J, leaving 11 bases between. The CDR3 consists of 12 residues. The germline V gene encodes CDR1 MNHEY and CDR2 SMNVEV (reference sequence). CDR3 sequence: CASRGVADIQYF. DNA for the CDR3: TGTGCCAGCAGGGGGGTCGCTGACATTCAGTACTTC.

In its sample, this clonotype was seen a few times. The chain combines TRBV6-5 with TRBJ1-1, with a tentative D call TRBD1 (5 bases). The CDR3 totals 14 residues. The V gene's germline CDR1 is MNHEY and CDR2 SVGAGI. V was pared by 5 bases and J by 1 base, with 11 bases between. The CDR3 coding sequence is TGTGCCAGCAGTCTGACAGAAGCGAACACTGAAGCTTTCTTT. Residues: CASSLTEANTEAFF.

The CDR3 nucleotides read TGTGCCATCAGTGGGATTGTAGCGGGGGGGCATGAGCAGTTCTTC. Its protein is CAISGIVAGGHEQFF. The rearrangement links TRBV10-3 to TRBJ2-1, with 11 positions matching TRBD2. V trimming: 4 bases; J trimming: 8 bases; junction bases outside the gene matches: 7. Germline V gives CDR1 ENHRY, CDR2 SYGVKD. The CDR3 has 15 amino acids.

This clonotype was recorded at least ten times. The chain's CDR3 is CASSAGPAGHQETQYF. CDR3 sequence (DNA): TGCGCCAGCAGCGCCGGTCCAGCGGGGCACCAAGAGACCCAGTACTTC. The rearrangement joins TRBV5-1 to TRBJ2-5, with TRBD2 identical over 7 bases. V lost 4 bases, J lost 0 bases, and 9 bases stayed unmatched. Per the germline V gene, CDR1 is SGHRS and CDR2 is YFSETQ. There are 16 residues in the CDR3.

In this sample, this clonotype turned up many times. V and J are TRBV28 and TRBJ2-2; D call uncertain. The CDR3 loop spans 12 amino acids. The V end was cut by 2 bases, the J end by 7 bases, with 5 bases between. CDR1 and CDR2 (germline): MDHEN, SYDVKM. The CDR3 region has the DNA TGTGCCAGCAGTTTAAGATACGGGGAGCTGTTTTTT. Protein: CASSLRYGELFF.

CDR3 protein: CSARDLRGNTEAFF. As DNA, the CDR3 is TGCAGTGCTAGAGATCTCAGGGGCAACACTGAAGCTTTCTTT. The V and J genes are TRBV20-1 and TRBJ1-1; TRBD1 is a possible D gene (6 bases). The CDR3 contains 14 residues. CDR1 is DFQATT, CDR2 SNEGSKA, per germline (reference sequence). V shed 0 bases and J shed 2 bases, with 10 bases lying between them.

This clonotype occurred many times. The chain carries TRBV7-9 and TRBJ2-2, with D unresolved. Per the germline V gene, CDR1 is SEHNR and CDR2 is FQNEAQ (reference sequence). V lost 6 bases, J lost 3 bases, and 17 bases lay in between. The CDR3 is 16 residues long. CDR3 amino acids: CASRKNRDGDTGELFF. In nucleotides, the CDR3 is TGTGCCAGCAGGAAAAACCGAGACGGCGACACCGGGGAGCTGTTTTTT.

This clonotype was detected only a few times. This chain joins TRBV20-1 and TRBJ2-1; D is uncertain. Germline CDR1 is DFQATT and CDR2 is SNEGSKA (reference sequence). There are 14 residues in the CDR3. V gave up 3 bases and J gave up 1 base, with 10 bases separating them. CDR3: CSASKGLSYNEQFF. In nucleotides, the CDR3 is TGCAGTGCTAGCAAGGGTTTATCCTACAATGAGCAGTTCTTC.